This record concerns one T cell receptor (beta chain) sequence. Its recognized antigen is unknown. The sample holds no much larger clone one base away, and base qualities are not on file. Donors were healthy HIV-negative adults with no recently reported acute infections or vaccinations. All donors were Caucasian adults living in Nashville, Tennessee, USA. CD4+ T cells were enriched through magnetic negative selection, after which naive cells were positively selected on CD45RA and the remaining negative fraction served as the memory subset. After blood collection by leukapheresis, PBMCs were isolated using Ficoll-Histopaque density gradient centrifugation and then cryopreserved in the vapor phase of liquid nitrogen. Purity and quantity of every magnetically sorted T cell population were checked by analytical flow cytometry. Genomic DNA was isolated from each sorted fraction and quantified by UV absorbance on a Nanodrop 2000c.

Using the deep immunoSEQ assay, TCR CDR3 regions were amplified from genomic DNA by multiplex PCR. For each cell subset, the extracted genomic DNA was distributed evenly across all wells of several immunoSEQ 96-well plates, and each plate served as one replicate. Each replicate PCR for sorted subsets received about 210 ng genomic DNA, equal to tens of thousands of T cell genomes. The purified libraries were quantified using a Qubit 3.0 fluorometer, sized with a Bioanalyzer 2100, and then quantified again using the KAPA Library Quantification kit. Each immunoSEQ 96-well plate was sequenced on its own single-read 150-cycle Illumina NextSeq 550 flow cell. The original pipeline was this. Because the immunoSEQ output included only junctional sequences and no quality scores, the filtering could not be the same as the filtering used for full-length reads. Sequences were annotated with PyIR, a Python wrapper for IgBLAST v1.9, using IMGT germline references to assign V/J genes and CDR3. Reads were removed for weak V/J assignments (E-value above 1e-6), missing CDR3, stop codons, out-of-frame junctions, or ambiguous translated residues. V3J clonotypes were defined by identical inferred V gene, J gene, and CDR3 amino acid sequence. The percentage overlap between two repertoires was calculated by dividing the number of shared unique clonotypes by the size of the smaller repertoire. Richness of each repertoire was evaluated using RTK rarefaction, the Chao1 estimator, and Recon v2.1 estimates of unobserved clonotypes. Generation probabilities for all TCRbeta clonotypes obtained by the gDNA method from a handful of donors were computed using OLGA. This immuneACCESS table, as held by TCRdb, lists in-frame sequences with V and J called but not all clones. Of the missing ones, under half trace to an unresolved V gene in checked studies; the others have no known cause. V, J and clone size derive from that table, while D and trimming were established from the DNA sequence. Within this sample are more than 2,000,000 clones, with approximately 90% of them counted one time only. The leading ten clones occupy roughly 0.14% of the sample.

For CDR1 and CDR2, the germline V gene lists MGHDK and SYGVNS. The germline V and J ends show losses of 4 bases and 1 base respectively, and no gene match explains 3 bases of the junction. The CDR3 contains 15 residues, cysteine and phenylalanine counted. The retained sequence is limited to the CDR3, 45 bases, with the frame set at the first base. This record comes from a study of shared clonotypes between healthy human individuals (dated by TCRdb to 2018 to 2021). Study-wide context: The cohort comprised two women and three men aged 18 to 49 years. Blood TCR repertoires of about five healthy adults were deeply sequenced to estimate repertoire size and the extent of clonotype sharing between individuals. Different laboratories and diverse techniques were used to prepare libraries and sequence TCR repertoires, to increase sequencing depth and limit assay-specific biases. For each donor, CD4 naive and CD4 memory were each given three plates, CD8 naive was given two plates, and CD8 memory was given one plate. Per donor, leukapheresis produced somewhere between about 0.85 and 10 billion PBMCs. Overall study outcomes, separate from this receptor: Clonotypes shared by all four sorted-subset donors showed higher generation probabilities than non-shared clonotypes. Based on pairwise subsampling, the degree of clonotype sharing among donors was expected to be affected by sequencing depth. Sharing across a few donors was observed for 5% to 6.5% of naive CD4, over 3% of naive CD8, 2.3% of memory CD4, and roughly 0.4% of memory CD8 clonotypes. Rarefaction of sorted-subset datasets indicated incomplete sequencing despite the large sequencing depth. The genetic and exposure-history diversity represented was limited by the small number of donors. Estimated clonotype richness was generally larger for naive than for memory subsets. Sampling was limited to blood, and TCR repertoires in tissue likely differ from TCR repertoires in blood.

The source is a man aged 18 to 29 in good health. Rearrangement joined TRBV25-1 to TRBJ2-1; 8 bases in between match TRBD2. Sequenced input: naive CD4+ T cells sorted from blood. The meaning of the sample's cell subset or site label: CD45RA+ positively selected. The sequence in DNA is TGTGCCAGCAGTGCCGCGGGAGGTTCCTACAATGAGCAGTTCTTC. This codes for CASSAAGGSYNEQFF.